The clone carrying this T cell receptor (beta chain) was detected only once. The antigen is not known. The V gene end was trimmed by 2 bases and the J gene end by 15 bases; junction bases not matched to a gene: 14. Germline V gives CDR1 MDHEN, CDR2 SYDVKM. The CDR3 is made up of 15 amino acids. The PCR was carried out with 60 Vbeta primers and 13 Jbeta primers. In the source study's methods: Some 10 million shared chains were among the approximately 76 million unique TCR beta chains that a later analysis counted. Profiled with immunoSEQ multiplex PCR; TCRdb holds only in-frame clones, not every one. Clone size and V and J calls were adopted from that table, with D and trimming inferred from the DNA. The sample lists some 190,000 clones, about 87% occurring once. This record comes from a study of cytomegalovirus exposure and HLA in healthy donors. General study findings and limits: Associated with cytomegalovirus, according to the listing, were fewer than 200 TCR beta chains. Data from an earlier analysis indicated that most TCR beta V segments were productive either about 90% or about 30% of the time. Among the CMV-associated chains, a few were confirmed in vitro as specific for CMV antigens.

This clonotype was obtained from a young man in good health and CMV-seronegative. Sequenced sample: PBMCs. The gene calls are TRBV28 and TRBJ2-4; 9 bases match TRBD1. The CDR3 spells CASSLIEGGTGFAYF. CDR3 nucleotide sequence: TGTGCCAGCAGTTTAATTGAGGGGGGGACAGGGTTCGCGTACTTC.